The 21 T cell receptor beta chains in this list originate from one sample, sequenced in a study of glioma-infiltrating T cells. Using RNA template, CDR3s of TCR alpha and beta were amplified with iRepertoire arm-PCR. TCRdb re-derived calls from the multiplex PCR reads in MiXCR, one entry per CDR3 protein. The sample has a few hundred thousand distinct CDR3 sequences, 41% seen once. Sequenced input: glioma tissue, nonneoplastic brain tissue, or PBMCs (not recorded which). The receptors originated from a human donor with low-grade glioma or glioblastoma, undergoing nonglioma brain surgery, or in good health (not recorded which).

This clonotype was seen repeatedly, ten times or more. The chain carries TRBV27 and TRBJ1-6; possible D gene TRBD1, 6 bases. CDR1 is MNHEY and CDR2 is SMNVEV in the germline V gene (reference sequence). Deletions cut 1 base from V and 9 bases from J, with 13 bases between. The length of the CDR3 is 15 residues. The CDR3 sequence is CASSLYNRESSPLHF. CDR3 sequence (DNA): TGTGCCAGCAGTTTATACAACAGGGAGAGTTCACCCCTCCACTTT.

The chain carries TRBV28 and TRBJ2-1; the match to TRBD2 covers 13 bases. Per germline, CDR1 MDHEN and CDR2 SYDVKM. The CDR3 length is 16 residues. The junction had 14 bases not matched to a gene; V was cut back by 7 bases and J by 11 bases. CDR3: CASTSPRTSGSTQQFF. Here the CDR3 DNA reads TGTGCCAGCACTTCCCCCCGGACTAGCGGGAGTACTCAGCAGTTCTTC.

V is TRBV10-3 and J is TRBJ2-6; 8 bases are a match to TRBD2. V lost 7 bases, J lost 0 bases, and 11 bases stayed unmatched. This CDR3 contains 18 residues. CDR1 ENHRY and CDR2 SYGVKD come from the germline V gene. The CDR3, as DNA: TGTGCCATCACTGCTGCGGGACTAGGCGGCTCTGGGGCCAACGTCCTGACTTTC. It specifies CAITAAGLGGSGANVLTF.

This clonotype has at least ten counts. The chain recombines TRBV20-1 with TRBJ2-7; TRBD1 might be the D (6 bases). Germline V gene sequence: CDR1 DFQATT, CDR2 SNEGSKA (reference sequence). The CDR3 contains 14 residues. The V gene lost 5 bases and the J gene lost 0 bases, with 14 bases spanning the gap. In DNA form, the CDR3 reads TGCAGTGCTTTGGGACACCCTAGCTCCTACGAGCAGTACTTC. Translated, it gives CSALGHPSSYEQYF.

CDR3: CASSSARTRGIETQYF. The CDR3 DNA sequence: TGTGCCAGCTCGTCTGCCCGGACGCGAGGAATAGAGACCCAGTACTTC. V is TRBV11-2 and J is TRBJ2-5; no definite D call. V was trimmed by 8 bases and J by 4 bases, leaving 23 bases between them. The CDR3 loop spans 16 amino acids. Germline V gene lookup returns CDR1 SGHAT and CDR2 FQNNGV.

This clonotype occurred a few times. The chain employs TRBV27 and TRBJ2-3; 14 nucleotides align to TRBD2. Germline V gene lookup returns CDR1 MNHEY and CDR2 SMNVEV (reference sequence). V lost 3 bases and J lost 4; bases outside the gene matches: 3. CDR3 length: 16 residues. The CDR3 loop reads CASSFRLAGGPDTQYF. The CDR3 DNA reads TGTGCCAGCAGTTTCCGACTAGCGGGAGGGCCAGATACGCAGTATTTT.

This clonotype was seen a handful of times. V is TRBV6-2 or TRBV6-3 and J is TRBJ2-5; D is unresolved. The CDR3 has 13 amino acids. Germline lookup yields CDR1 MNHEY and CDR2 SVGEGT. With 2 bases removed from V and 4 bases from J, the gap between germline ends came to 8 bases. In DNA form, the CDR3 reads TGTGCCAGCAGTTACCCTCCGGTAGAGACCCAGTACTTC. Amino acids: CASSYPPVETQYF.

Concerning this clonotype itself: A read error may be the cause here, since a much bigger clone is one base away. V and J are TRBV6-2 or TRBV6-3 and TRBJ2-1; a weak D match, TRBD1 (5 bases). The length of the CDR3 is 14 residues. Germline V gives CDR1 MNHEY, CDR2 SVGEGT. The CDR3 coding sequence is TGTGCCAGCGGTTACACCAAGTTAGGGGATGAGCAGTTCTTC. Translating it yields CASGYTKLGDEQFF.

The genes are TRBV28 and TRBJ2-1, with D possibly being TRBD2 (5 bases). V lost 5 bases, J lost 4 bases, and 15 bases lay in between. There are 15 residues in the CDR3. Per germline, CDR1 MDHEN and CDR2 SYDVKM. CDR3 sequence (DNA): TGTGCCAGCAGTGTTGAGAGCGGCCTTTACAATGAGCAGTTCTTC. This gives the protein CASSVESGLYNEQFF.

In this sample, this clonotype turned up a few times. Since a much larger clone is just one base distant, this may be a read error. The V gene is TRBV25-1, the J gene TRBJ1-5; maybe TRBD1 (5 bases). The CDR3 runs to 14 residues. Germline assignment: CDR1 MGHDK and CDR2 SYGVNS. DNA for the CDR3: TGTGCCAGCAGTGGGCAGGGTGTAAATCAGCCCAAGCATTTT. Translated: CASSGQGVNQPKHF.

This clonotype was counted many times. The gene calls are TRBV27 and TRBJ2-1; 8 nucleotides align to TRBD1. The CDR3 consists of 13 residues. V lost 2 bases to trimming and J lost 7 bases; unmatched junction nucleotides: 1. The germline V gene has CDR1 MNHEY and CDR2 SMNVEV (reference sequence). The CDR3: CASSLNRGNEQFF. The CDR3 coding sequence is TGTGCCAGCAGTTTAAACAGGGGGAATGAGCAGTTCTTC.

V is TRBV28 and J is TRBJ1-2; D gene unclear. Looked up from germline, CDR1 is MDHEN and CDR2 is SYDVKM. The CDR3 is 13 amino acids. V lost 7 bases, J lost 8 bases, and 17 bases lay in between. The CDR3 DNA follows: TGTGCCAGCACCGCGGCTCGGTGGGAAGGCTACACCTTC. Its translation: CASTAARWEGYTF.

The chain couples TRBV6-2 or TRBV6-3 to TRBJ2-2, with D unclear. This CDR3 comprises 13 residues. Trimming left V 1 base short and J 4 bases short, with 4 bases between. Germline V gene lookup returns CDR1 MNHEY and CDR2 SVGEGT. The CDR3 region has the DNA TGTGCCAGCAGTTACTTGGCCACCGGGGAGCTGTTTTTT. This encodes CASSYLATGELFF.

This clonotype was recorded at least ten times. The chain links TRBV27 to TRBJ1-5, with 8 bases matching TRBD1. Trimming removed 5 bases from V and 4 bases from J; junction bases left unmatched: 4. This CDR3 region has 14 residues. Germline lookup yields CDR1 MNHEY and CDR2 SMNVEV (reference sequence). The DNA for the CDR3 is TGTGCCAGCAGTCCCCGACAGGGGAATCAGCCCCAGCATTTT. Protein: CASSPRQGNQPQHF.

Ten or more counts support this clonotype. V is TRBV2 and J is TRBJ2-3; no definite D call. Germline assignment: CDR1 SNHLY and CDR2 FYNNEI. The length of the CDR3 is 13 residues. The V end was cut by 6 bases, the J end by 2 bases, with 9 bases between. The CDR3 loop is CASSPLYTDTQYF. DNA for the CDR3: TGTGCCAGCAGCCCCCTTTACACAGATACGCAGTATTTT.

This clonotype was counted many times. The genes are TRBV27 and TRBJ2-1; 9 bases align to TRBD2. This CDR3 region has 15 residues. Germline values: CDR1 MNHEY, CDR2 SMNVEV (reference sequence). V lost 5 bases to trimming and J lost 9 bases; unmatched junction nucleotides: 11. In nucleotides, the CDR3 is TGTGCCAGCAGTCCTCGAATAGCGGGAGCTGGTGAGCAGTTCTTC. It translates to CASSPRIAGAGEQFF.

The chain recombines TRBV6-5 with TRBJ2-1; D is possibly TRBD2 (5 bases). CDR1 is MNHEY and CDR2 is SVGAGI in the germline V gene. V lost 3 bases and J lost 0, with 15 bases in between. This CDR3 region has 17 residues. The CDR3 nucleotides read TGTGCCAGCAGTTATCGGGCAGCGGTGAGCTCCTACAATGAGCAGTTCTTC. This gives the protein CASSYRAAVSSYNEQFF.

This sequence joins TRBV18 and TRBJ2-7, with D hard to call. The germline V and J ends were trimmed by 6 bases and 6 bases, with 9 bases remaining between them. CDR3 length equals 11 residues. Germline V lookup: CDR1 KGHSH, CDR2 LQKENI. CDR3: CASSPSTEQYF. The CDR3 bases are TGTGCCAGCTCCCCGTCAACCGAGCAGTACTTC. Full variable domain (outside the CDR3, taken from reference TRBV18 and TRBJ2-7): NAGVMQNPRHLVRRRGQEARLRCSPMKGHSHVYWYRQLPEEGLKFMVYLQKENIIDESGMPKERFSAEFPKEGPSILRIQQVVRGDSAAYFCASSPSTEQYFGPGTRLTVT.

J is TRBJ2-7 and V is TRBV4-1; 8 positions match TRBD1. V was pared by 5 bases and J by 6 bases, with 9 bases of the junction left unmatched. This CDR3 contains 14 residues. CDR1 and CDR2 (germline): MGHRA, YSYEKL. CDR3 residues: CASSLARQGFEQYF. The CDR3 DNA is TGCGCCAGCAGCTTAGCGCGACAGGGGTTCGAGCAGTACTTC.

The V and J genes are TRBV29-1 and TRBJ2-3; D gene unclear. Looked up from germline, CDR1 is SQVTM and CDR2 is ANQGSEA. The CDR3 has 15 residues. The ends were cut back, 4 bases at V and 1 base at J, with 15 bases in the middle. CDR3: CSVVKGPVGTDTQYF. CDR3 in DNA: TGCAGCGTTGTTAAGGGTCCGGTGGGCACAGATACGCAGTATTTT.

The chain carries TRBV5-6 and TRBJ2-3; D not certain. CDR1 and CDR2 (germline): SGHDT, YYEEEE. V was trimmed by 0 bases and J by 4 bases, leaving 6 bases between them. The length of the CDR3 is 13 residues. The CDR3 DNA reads TGTGCCAGCAGCTTGGAGGACGCAGATACGCAGTATTTT. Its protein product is CASSLEDADTQYF.